This paragraph covers one T cell receptor beta chain sequence. Its antigen is unknown. Trimming removed 2 bases from V and 2 bases from J, with 11 bases in between. Germline loops: CDR1 SGHDT, CDR2 YYEEEE. The CDR3 spans 14 residues. Tumor samples were taken before definitive surgery or chemotherapy. These data come from a study of high-grade serous ovarian cancer treatment subgroups. About the research overall: Each sample yielded on average roughly 7,000 unique TCR beta rearrangements from roughly 15,000 reads.

Assay: immunoSEQ multiplex PCR; the TCRdb copy retains only in-frame clones and omits some. Among around 12,000 clones listed, 80% to 85% were seen once. Study results and limitations: Spatial context was lost because tumors were sequenced in bulk. Only CDR3 was analyzed; CDR1 and CDR2 were not. Same-patient tumor repertoires overlapped at about 0.1 to 0.79; different patients barely overlapped.

Sequenced input: tumor tissue. J is TRBJ2-7 and V is TRBV5-6; D might be TRBD2 (5 bases). The origin of this receptor is a human donor with high-grade serous ovarian cancer. CDR3 amino acids: CASSLGRVTYEQYF. CDR3 nucleotide sequence: TGTGCCAGCAGCTTAGGGCGGGTTACCTACGAGCAGTACTTC.